Many counts were recorded for the clone carrying this TCR beta chain. Its antigen is not identified. Drawing of peripheral blood yielded about 10 milliliters from each donor. For the second PCR, which ran for about 6 to 11 cycles, a sample-barcoded 5' primer and a J-beta primer mix were used. From the 5' RACE reads, TCRdb called clonotypes with MiXCR, one entry per CDR3 protein. The sample has about 930,000 distinct CDR3 sequences, about 29% seen once. CDR3 length equals 17 residues. V shed 6 bases and J 2 bases; nucleotides not matched to a gene: 10. Germline lookup yields CDR1 MRHNA and CDR2 SNTAGT. These data originate in a study of blood T cells in healthy people across ages. The study's findings and limits: CMV status of donors was unknown, possibly confounding expanded clonotype changes. TCR beta diversity correlated strongly with naive T cell percentage.

These data were also reused for a study on T cells of mothers and their children. That study adds: Overlap in related mother-child pairs always slightly exceeded unrelated pairs, never significantly.

The sample taken for sequencing was blood. V gene TRBV6-4 combines with J gene TRBJ2-3; TRBD2 matches at 11 bases. The sequence was collected from a woman between 40 and 50 years old in good health. CDR3 sequence: CASRPLLAGGLTDTQYF. CDR3 bases: TGTGCCAGCAGGCCCCTCTTAGCGGGGGGGCTCACAGATACGCAGTATTTT.